This TCR beta chain appears in the sequencing data of a study of OX40 agonist ivuxolimab in advanced cancers. Across the study: Dosing consisted of intravenous ivuxolimab at 0.01 to 10 mg/kg every 2 weeks. Patients assigned to dose escalation were diagnosed with hepatocellular carcinoma, melanoma, renal cell or head and neck cancer. General observations from the study: Mean expanded clone counts were higher in CD8+ than CD4+ T cells.

At baseline, cycle 4 day 1, and cycle 7 day 1, blood was sampled. As regards this clone: What it binds is not known.

CDR3 length: 15 residues. The V end lost 9 bases, the J end lost 7 bases, and 19 bases lay between the germline ends. In germline, CDR1 is SNHLY, CDR2 FYNNEI. Libraries were prepared by immunoSEQ multiplex PCR; TCRdb keeps only in-frame clonotypes and omits some of them. The table shows 45,000 to 60,000 clones, with about nine tenths occurring only once. The rearrangement joins TRBV2 to TRBJ1-6; no clear D gene. This receptor was identified in an adult with an advanced solid tumor such as melanoma, head and neck, liver or kidney cancer. The source was CD4+ or CD8+ T cells sorted from blood, collected in a trial of the OX40 agonist ivuxolimab. CDR3 DNA: TGTGCCAGTCGCAGTGGTACGCCACTCAATTCACCCCTCCACTTT. Its translation is CASRSGTPLNSPLHF.